The T cell receptor (beta chain) described here comes from a study of T cells and Merkel cell carcinoma outcomes. About this clone: Its target is unknown.

Profiling relied on immunoSEQ multiplex PCR, and the TCRdb table lists in-frame clones only, not all of them. This sample has around 6,400 clones, with 65% to 80% found just once. This CDR3 region has 16 residues. Germline V lookup: CDR1 SGHDT, CDR2 YYEEEE. V gave up 4 bases and J gave up 1 base; unmatched junction bases: 6. Study-level results: Merkel cell carcinoma outcomes were reportedly predicted by repertoire and T-cell density.

The TCR comes from a human donor with Merkel cell carcinoma. Some clones in this sample may be carry-over from other donors' samples. Sequencing was performed on tumor tissue from Merkel cell carcinoma. V and J are TRBV5-6 and TRBJ2-1; 9 bases fit TRBD2. CDR3 amino acids: CASSVTSGHSYNEQFF. DNA of the CDR3: TGTGCCAGCAGCGTTACTAGCGGGCATTCCTACAATGAGCAGTTCTTC.